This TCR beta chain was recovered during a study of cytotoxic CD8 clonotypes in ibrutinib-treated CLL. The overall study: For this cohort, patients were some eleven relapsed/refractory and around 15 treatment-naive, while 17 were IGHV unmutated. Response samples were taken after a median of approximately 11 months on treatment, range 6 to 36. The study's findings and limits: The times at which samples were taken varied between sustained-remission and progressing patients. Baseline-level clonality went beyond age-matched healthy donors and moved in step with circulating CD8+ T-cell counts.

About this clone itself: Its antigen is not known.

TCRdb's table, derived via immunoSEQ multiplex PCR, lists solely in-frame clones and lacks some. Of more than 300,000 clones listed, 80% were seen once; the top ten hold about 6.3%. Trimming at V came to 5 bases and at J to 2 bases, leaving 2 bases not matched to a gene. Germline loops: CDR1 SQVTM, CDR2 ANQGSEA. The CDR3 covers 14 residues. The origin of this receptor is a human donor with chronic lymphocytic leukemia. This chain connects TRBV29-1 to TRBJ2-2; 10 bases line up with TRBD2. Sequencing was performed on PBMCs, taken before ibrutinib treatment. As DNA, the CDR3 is TGCAGCGTTTGGACTAGCGGTAACACCGGGGAGCTGTTTTTT. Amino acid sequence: CSVWTSGNTGELFF.